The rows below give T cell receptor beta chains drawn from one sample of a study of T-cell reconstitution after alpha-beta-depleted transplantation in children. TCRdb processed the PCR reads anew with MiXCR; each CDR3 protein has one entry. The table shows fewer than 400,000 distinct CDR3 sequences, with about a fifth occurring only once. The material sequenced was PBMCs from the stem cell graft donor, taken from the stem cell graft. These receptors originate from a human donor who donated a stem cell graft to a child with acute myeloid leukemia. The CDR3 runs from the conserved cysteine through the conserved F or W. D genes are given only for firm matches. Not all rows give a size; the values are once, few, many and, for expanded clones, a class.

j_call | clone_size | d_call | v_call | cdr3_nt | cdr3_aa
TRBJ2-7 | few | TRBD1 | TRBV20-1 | TGCAGTGCTAGGGGGGTGTTGACAGGGGCTCCCGGGGAGCAGTACTTC | CSARGVLTGAPGEQYF
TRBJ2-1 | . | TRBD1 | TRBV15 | TGTGCCACCAGCAGTAGGGGGGACAGGGGGCTAAATGAGCAGTTCTTC | CATSSRGDRGLNEQFF
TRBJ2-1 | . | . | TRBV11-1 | TGTGCCAGCAGCTTAGAACAGGAGCAGTTCTTC | CASSLEQEQFF
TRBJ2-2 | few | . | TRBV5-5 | TGTGCCAGCAGCGCAGACAGTGCGAACACCGGGGAGCTGTTTTTT | CASSADSANTGELFF
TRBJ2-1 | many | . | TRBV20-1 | TGCAGTGCCGAGCCCGGGACTGCCAGGGTACCTACAAATGAGCAGTTCTTC | CSAEPGTARVPTNEQFF
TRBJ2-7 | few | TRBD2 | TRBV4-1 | TGCGCCAGCAGCCAAGGAGATAGCGGGGACCCCTACGAGCAGTACTTC | CASSQGDSGDPYEQYF
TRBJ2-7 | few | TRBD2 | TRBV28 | TGTGCCAGCAGTTCCAGGACTAGCGGGGAAGCGTACTTC | CASSSRTSGEAYF
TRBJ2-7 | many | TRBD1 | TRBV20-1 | TGCAGTGCTAACCCGCCCGACAGGGGCTACTACGAGCAGTACTTC | CSANPPDRGYYEQYF
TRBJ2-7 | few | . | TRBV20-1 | TGCAGTGCCTCCCGGGACGATTACGAGCAGTACTTC | CSASRDDYEQYF
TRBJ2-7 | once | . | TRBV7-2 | TGTGCCAGCCTCGGTAGCGGGACAGGAGAGCAGTACTTC | CASLGSGTGEQYF
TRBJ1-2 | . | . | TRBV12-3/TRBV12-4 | TGTGCCAGCAGTCCACTCCCCCCGGGGAATCACTATGGCTACACCTTC | CASSPLPPGNHYGYTF
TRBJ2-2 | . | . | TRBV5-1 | TGCGCCAGCAGCTTGAGCAGGGGCTACACCGGGGAGCTGTTTTTT | CASSLSRGYTGELFF
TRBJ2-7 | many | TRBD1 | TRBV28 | TGTGCCAGCAAACCAACTAGGGGGGGACAGGGGACCTACGAGCAGTACTTC | CASKPTRGGQGTYEQYF
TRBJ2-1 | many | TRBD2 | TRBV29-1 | TGCAGCGTTGGAAACGGGGAGGGCCTATCATCGTTCTTC | CSVGNGEGLSSFF
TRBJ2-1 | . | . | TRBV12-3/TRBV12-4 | TGTGCCAGCAGTCCACGAAGCGGGTCACAGGGTTTCTACAATGAGCAGTTCTTC | CASSPRSGSQGFYNEQFF
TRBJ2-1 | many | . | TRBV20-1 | TGCAGTGCTGACCGGACAGAAAACGACAATGAGCAGTTCTTC | CSADRTENDNEQFF
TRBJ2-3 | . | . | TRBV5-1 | TGCGCCAGCAGCTTGGCCGGGGTATCCGATACGGAGTATTTT | CASSLAGVSDTEYF
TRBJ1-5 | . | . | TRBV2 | TGTGCCAGCTCAGGAGATAGCAATCAGCCCCAGCATTTT | CASSGDSNQPQHF
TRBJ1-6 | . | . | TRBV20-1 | TGCAGTGCTAGAGTGGGGGCCGAGAGGAATTCACCCCTCCACTTT | CSARVGAERNSPLHF
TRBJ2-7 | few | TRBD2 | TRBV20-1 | TGCAGTGCTATTCCTAGCGGGAGGGCCATCTACGAGCAGTACTTC | CSAIPSGRAIYEQYF
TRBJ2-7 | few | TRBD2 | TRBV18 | TGTGCCAGCTCCCAAACTAGCGGGAACTACGAGCAGTACTTC | CASSQTSGNYEQYF
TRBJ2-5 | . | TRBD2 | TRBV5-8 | TGTGCCAGCAGCTTGGTACTAGCGGGAGGGCTAGAGACCCAGTACTTC | CASSLVLAGGLETQYF
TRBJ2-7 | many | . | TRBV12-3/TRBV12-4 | TGTGCCAGCAAATCCTCTATCTACGAGCAGTACTTC | CASKSSIYEQYF
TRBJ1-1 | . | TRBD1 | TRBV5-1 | TGCGCCAGCAGCGGGGGGACAGGTACAAACACTGAAGCTTTCTTT | CASSGGTGTNTEAFF
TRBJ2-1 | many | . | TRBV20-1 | TGCAGTGCTAGGGATCCAGGGGCGCTCTCAATAAAAGGGCAGTTCTTC | CSARDPGALSIKGQFF
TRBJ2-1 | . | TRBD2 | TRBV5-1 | TGCGCCAGCAGCTTGGTCCCCACTAGCGGGAGGGGCAATGAGCAGTTCTTC | CASSLVPTSGRGNEQFF
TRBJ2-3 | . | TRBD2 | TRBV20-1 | TGCTGTGCTCCGCTCGGTAGGACTAGCGGGAGAACAGATACGCAGTATTTT | CCAPLGRTSGRTDTQYF
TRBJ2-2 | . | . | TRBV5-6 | TGTGCCAGCAGCCGAATCCAGGGTACCGGGGAGCTGTTTTTT | CASSRIQGTGELFF
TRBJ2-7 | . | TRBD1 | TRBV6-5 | TGTGCCAGCAGTTACTCGGGACAGGGGCCCTACGAGCAGTACTTC | CASSYSGQGPYEQYF
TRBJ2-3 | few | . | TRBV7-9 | TGTGCCAGCAGCTTCGGGACCGACGCAGATACGCAGTATTTT | CASSFGTDADTQYF
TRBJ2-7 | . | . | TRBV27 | TGTGCCAGCAGTTTGGGGCGGGAATCCTACGAGCAGTACTTC | CASSLGRESYEQYF
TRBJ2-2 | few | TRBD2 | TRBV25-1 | TGTGCCAGCAGTGTAATAGCGGGAACCCGGGAGCTGTTTTTT | CASSVIAGTRELFF
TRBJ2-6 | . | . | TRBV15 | TGTGCCACCAGCAGAGATAGGGCTACAGTATCCTCTGGGGCCAACGTCCTGACTTTC | CATSRDRATVSSGANVLTF
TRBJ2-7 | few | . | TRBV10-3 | TGTGCCATCAGTAGCGGGACAGCGATAAACTTC | CAISSGTAINF
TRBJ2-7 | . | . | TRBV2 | TGTGCCAGCAGTGAAGCGCTATTGTACGAGCAGTACTTC | CASSEALLYEQYF
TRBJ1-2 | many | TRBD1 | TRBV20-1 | TGCAGTGCGGCAGGGGGTGAAATGTATGGCTACACCTTC | CSAAGGEMYGYTF
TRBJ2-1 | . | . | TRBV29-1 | TGCAGCGTTGAAGATTTGGGTTCTGTTCTTTCGGGCAATGAGCAGTTCTTC | CSVEDLGSVLSGNEQFF
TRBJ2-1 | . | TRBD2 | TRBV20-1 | TGCAGTGCTAGACCCGGCTCGGGGGGGGGTGAGCAGTTCTTC | CSARPGSGGGEQFF
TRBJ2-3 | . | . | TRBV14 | TGTGCCAGCAGCCAAGAGTCCTGGACGCAGTATTTT | CASSQESWTQYF
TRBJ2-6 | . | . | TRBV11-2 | TGTGCCAGCAGCAATCCCTCTGGGGCCAACGTCCTGACTTTC | CASSNPSGANVLTF
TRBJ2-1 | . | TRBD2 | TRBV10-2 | TGCGCCAGCACATGGGGTAGCGGGATCTCCTACAATGAGCAGTTCTTC | CASTWGSGISYNEQFF
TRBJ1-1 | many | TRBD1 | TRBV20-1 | TGCAGTGCTGATAGGACAGGTGGTTACGCTGAAGCTTTCTTT | CSADRTGGYAEAFF
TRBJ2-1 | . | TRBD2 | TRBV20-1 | TGCAGTGCTGGCGGGACTAGCGGGAGTGGGAATGAGCAGTTCTTC | CSAGGTSGSGNEQFF
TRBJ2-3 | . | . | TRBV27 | TGTGCCAGCAGTTTAATCAGTGGCACAGATACGCAGTATTTT | CASSLISGTDTQYF
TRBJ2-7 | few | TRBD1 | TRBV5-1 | TGCGCCAGCAGCTTTAATTCCCCGGACAGGGGCTACGAGCAGTACTTC | CASSFNSPDRGYEQYF
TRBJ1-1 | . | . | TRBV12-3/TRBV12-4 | TGTGCCAGCAGTTTATATCGGGGGGCGGATACTGAAGCTTTCTTT | CASSLYRGADTEAFF
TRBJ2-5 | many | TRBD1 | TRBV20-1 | TGCAGTGCTAGACAGGGGGTGGGAGAGACCCAGTACTTC | CSARQGVGETQYF
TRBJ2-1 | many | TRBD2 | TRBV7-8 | TGTGCCAGCAGCTTAGTCGGCGGGAGGGCCTACAATGAGCAGTTCTTC | CASSLVGGRAYNEQFF
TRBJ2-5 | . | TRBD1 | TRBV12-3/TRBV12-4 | TGTGCCAGCAGTAACGGACAGGCCCTCCAAGAGACCCAGTACTTC | CASSNGQALQETQYF